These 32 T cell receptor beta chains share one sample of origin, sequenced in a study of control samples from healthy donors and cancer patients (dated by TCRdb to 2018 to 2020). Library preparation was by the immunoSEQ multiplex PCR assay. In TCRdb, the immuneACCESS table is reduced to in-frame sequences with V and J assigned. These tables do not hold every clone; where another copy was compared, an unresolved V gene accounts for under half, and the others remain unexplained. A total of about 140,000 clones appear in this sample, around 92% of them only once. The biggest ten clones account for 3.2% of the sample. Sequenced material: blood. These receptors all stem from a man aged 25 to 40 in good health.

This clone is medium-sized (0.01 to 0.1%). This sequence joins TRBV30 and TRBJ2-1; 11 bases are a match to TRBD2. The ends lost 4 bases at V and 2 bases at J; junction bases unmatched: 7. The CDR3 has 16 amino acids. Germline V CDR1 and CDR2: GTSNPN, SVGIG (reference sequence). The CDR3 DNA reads TGTGCCTGGATCAGTAGCGGGGGGGCGACCTACAATGAGCAGTTCTTC. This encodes CAWISSGGATYNEQFF.

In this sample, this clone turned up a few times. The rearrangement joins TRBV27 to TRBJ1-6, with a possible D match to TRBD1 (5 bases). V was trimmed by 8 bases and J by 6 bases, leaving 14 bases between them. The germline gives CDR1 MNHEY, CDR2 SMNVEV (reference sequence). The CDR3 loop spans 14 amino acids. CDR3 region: CASCLMTVNSPLHF. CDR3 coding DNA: TGTGCCAGCTGTCTTATGACAGTTAATTCACCCCTCCACTTT.

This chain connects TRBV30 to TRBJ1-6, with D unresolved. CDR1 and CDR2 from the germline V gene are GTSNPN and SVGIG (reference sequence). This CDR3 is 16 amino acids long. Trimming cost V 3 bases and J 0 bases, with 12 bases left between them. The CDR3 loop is CAWRRTANSYNSPLHF. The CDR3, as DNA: TGTGCCTGGAGGAGAACGGCCAACTCCTATAATTCACCCCTCCACTTT.

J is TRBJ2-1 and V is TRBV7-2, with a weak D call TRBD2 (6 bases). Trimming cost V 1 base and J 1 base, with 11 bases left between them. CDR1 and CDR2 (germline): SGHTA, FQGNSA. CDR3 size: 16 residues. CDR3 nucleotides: TGTGCCAGCAGCTTAGTCTTTGCGGGGTCCTACAATGAGCAGTTCTTC. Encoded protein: CASSLVFAGSYNEQFF.

The CDR3 DNA reads as TGTGCCAGCAGCTTGGGAGGCCCCTACGAGCAGTACTTC. It codes for CASSLGGPYEQYF. This chain connects TRBV5-8 to TRBJ2-7, with unresolved D. CDR3 size: 13 residues. Germline V gene sequence: CDR1 SGHTS, CDR2 YDEGEE. V was shortened by 0 bases and J by 2 bases, with 6 bases between the two germline ends.

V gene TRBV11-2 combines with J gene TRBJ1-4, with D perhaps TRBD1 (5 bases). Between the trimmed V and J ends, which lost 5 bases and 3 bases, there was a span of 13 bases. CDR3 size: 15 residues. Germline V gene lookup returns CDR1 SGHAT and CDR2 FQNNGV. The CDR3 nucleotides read TGTGCCAGCAGCCTTGAGTGGGGGTCTAATGAAAAACTGTTTTTT. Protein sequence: CASSLEWGSNEKLFF.

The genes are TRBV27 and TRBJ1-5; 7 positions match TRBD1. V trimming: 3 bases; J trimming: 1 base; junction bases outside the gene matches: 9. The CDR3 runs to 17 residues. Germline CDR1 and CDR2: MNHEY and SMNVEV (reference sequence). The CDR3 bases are TGTGCCAGCAGTTTCTCCCAAGGGGGCGGGAGCAATCAGCCCCAGCATTTT. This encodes CASSFSQGGGSNQPQHF.

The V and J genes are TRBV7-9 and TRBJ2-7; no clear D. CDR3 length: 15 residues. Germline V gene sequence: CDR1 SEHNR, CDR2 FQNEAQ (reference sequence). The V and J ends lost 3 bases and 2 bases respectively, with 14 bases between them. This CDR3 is CASSFIADDTYEQYF. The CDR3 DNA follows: TGTGCCAGCAGCTTCATCGCCGATGACACCTACGAGCAGTACTTC.

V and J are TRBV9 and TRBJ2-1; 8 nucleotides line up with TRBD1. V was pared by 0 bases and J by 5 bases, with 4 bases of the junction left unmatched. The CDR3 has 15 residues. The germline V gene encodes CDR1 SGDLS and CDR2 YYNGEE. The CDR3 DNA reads TGTGCCAGCAGCGTAGTTACAGGGGGGCACAATGAGCAGTTCTTC. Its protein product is CASSVVTGGHNEQFF.

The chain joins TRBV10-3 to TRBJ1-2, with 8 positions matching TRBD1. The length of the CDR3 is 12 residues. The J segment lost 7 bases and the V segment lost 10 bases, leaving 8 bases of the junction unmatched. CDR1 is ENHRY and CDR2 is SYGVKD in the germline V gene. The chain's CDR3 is CATVTGAGGYTF. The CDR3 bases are TGTGCCACCGTGACAGGGGCAGGTGGCTACACCTTC.

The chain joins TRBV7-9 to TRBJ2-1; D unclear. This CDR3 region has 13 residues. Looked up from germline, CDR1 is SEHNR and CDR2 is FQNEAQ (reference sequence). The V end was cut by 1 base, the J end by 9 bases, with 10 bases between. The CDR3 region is CASSLEGRSEQFF. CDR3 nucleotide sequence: TGTGCCAGCAGCTTAGAAGGTCGGAGTGAGCAGTTCTTC. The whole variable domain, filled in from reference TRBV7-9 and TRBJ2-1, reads DTGVSQNPRHKITKRGQNVTFRCDPISEHNRLYWYRQTLGQGPEFLTYFQNEAQLEKSRLLSDRFSAERPKGSFSTLEIQRTEQGDSAMYLCASSLEGRSEQFFGPGTRLTVL.

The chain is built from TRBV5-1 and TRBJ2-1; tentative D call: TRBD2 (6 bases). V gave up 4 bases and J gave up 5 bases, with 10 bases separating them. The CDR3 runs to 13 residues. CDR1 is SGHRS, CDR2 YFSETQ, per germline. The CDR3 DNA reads TGCGCCAGCAGCGGGCGGGGAGACAATGAGCAGTTCTTC. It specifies CASSGRGDNEQFF.

CDR3 nucleotides: TGTGCCAGCAGCACCGGAGCGGGGCTCTACGACGAGCAGTACTTC. This sequence encodes CASSTGAGLYDEQYF. The rearrangement links TRBV11-2 to TRBJ2-7; the match to TRBD2 covers 7 bases. The CDR3 sequence is 15 residues long. In germline, CDR1 is SGHAT, CDR2 FQNNGV. V was pared by 5 bases and J by 5 bases, with 12 bases of the junction left unmatched.

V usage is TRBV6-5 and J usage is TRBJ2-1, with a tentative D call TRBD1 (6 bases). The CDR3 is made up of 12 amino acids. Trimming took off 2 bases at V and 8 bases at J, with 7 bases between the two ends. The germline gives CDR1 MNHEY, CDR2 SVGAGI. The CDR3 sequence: CASSYRGYEQFF. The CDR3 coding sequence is TGTGCCAGCAGTTACAGGGGGTATGAGCAGTTCTTC.

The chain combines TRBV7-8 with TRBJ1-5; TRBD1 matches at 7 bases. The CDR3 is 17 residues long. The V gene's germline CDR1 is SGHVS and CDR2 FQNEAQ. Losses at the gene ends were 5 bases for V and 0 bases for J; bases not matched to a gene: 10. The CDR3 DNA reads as TGTGCCAGCAGCCCGACGACAGGGCCCTATAGCAATCAGCCCCAGCATTTT. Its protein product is CASSPTTGPYSNQPQHF.

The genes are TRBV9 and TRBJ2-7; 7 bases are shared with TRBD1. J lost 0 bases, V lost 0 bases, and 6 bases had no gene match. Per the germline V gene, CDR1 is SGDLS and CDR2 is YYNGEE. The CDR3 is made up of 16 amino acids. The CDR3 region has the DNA TGTGCCAGCAGCGTAGCCACAGGGGCTATCTCCTACGAGCAGTACTTC. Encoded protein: CASSVATGAISYEQYF.

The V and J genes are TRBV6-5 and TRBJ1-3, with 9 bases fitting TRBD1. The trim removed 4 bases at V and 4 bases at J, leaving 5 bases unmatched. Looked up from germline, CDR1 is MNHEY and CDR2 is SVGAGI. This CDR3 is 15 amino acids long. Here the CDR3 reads CASSSTGGGGNTIYF. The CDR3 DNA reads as TGTGCCAGCAGTTCCACAGGGGGCGGGGGAAACACCATATATTTT.

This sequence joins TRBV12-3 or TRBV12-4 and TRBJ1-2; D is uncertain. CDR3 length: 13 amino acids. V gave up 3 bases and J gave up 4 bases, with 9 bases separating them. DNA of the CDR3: TGTGCCAGCAGTTTGATAAGGCTCTATGGCTACACCTTC. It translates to CASSLIRLYGYTF.

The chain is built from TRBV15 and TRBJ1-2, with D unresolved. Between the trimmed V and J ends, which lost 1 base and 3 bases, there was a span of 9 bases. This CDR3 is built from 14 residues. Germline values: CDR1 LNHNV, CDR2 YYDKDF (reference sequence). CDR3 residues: CATSRGGVDYGYTF. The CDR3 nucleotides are TGTGCCACCAGCAGAGGTGGGGTCGACTATGGCTACACCTTC.

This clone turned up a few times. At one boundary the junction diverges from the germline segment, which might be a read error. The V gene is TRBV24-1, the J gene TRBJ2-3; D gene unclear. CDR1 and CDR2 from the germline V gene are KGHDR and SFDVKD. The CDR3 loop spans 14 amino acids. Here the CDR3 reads CATNDGSYTDTQYF. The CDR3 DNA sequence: TGTGCCACCAATGATGGGTCCTACACAGATACGCAGTATTTT.

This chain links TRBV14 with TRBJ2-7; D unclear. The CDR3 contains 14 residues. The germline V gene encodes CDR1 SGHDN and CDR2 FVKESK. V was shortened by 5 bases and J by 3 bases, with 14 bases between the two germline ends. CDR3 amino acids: CASSKASLYYEQYF. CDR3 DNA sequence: TGTGCCAGCAGCAAAGCCTCGCTGTACTACGAGCAGTACTTC.

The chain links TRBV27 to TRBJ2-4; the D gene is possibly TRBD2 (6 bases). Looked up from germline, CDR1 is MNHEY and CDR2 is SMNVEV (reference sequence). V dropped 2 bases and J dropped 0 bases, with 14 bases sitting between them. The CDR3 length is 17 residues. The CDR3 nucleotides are TGTGCCAGCAGTTTAACCCCCGGGGGTCTAGCCAAAAACATTCAGTACTTC. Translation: CASSLTPGGLAKNIQYF.

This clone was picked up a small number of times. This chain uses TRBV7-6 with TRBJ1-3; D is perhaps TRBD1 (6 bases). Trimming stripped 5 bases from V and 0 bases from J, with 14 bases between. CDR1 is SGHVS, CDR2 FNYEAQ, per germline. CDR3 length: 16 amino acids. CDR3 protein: CASSETGSSSGNTIYF. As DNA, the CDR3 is TGTGCCAGCAGCGAGACAGGTTCTAGCTCTGGAAACACCATATATTTT.

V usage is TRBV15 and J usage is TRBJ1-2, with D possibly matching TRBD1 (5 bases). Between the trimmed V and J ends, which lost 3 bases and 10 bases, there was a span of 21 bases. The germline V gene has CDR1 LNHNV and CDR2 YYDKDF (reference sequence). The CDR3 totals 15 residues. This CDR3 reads CATSSSPTDKDDYTF. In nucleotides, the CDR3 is TGTGCCACCAGCAGTTCCCCGACAGACAAAGATGACTACACCTTC.

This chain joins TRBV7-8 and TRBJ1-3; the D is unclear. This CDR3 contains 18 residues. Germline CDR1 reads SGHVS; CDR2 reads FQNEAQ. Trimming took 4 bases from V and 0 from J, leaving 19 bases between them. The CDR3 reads CASSSQIYDTTSGNTIYF. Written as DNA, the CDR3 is TGTGCCAGCAGCTCCCAAATTTACGACACGACCTCTGGAAACACCATATATTTT.

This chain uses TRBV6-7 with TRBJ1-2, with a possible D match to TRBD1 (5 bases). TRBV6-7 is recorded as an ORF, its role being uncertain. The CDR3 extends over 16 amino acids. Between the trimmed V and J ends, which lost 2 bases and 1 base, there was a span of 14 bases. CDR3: CASSYGGYLGNYGYTF. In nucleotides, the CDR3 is TGTGCCAGCAGTTACGGGGGATACTTGGGTAACTATGGCTACACCTTC.

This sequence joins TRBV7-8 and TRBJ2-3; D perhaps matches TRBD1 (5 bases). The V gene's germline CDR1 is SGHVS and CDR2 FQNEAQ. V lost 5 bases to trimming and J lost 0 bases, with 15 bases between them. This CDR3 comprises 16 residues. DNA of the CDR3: TGTGCCAGCAGCGAAGACAGTGCCTCTAGCACAGATACGCAGTATTTT. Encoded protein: CASSEDSASSTDTQYF.

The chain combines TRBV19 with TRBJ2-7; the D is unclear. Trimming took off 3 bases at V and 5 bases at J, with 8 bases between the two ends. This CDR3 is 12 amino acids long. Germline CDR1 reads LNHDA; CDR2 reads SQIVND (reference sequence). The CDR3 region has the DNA TGTGCCAGTAGTATCGGTCATAACGAGCAGTACTTC. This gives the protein CASSIGHNEQYF.

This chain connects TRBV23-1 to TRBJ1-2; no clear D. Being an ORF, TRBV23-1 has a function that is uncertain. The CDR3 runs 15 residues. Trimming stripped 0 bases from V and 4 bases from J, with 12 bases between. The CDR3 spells CASSQSEGMPYGYTF. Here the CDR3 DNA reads TGCGCCAGCAGTCAATCAGAAGGGATGCCCTATGGCTACACCTTC.

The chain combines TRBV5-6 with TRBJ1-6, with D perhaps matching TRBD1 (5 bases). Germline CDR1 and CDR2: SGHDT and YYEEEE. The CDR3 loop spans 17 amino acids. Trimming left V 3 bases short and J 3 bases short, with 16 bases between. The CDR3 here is CASSWSPEDSYNSPLHF. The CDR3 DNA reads TGTGCCAGCAGCTGGTCCCCCGAAGACAGCTATAATTCACCCCTCCACTTT.

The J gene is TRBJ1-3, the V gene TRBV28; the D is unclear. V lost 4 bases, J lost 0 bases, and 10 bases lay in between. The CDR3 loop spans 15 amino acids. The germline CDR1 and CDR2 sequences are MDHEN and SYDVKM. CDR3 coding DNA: TGTGCCAGCAGTTCCTCCGGGCCCTCTGGAAACACCATATATTTT. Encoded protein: CASSSSGPSGNTIYF.

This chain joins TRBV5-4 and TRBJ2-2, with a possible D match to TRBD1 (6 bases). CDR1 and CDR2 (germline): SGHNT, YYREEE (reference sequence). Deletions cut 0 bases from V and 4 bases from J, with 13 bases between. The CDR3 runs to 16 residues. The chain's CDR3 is CASSLAGGKGTGELFF. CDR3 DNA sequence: TGTGCCAGCAGCTTGGCTGGGGGCAAGGGCACCGGGGAGCTGTTTTTT.